Described below is a single TCR beta chain sequence and its context. The antigen it binds to is not known. One base away there is no much larger clone; base qualities are not given. CD8 naive samples were obtained by positive selection for CCR7 among CD45RO-negative cells, yielding a CD45RA+CCR7+ population from which TemRA cells were excluded. Healthy HIV-negative adults with no recently reported acute infections or vaccinations were included as donors. Every donor was a Caucasian adult living in Nashville, Tennessee, USA. After blood collection by leukapheresis, PBMCs were isolated using Ficoll-Histopaque density gradient centrifugation and then cryopreserved in the vapor phase of liquid nitrogen. Purity and quantity of every magnetically sorted T cell population were checked by analytical flow cytometry. Genomic DNA was isolated from each sorted fraction and quantified by UV absorbance on a Nanodrop 2000c.

Using the deep immunoSEQ assay, multiplex PCR amplified TCR CDR3 regions from genomic DNA. Genomic DNA extracted from each cell subset was distributed evenly over all wells of several immunoSEQ 96-well plates, and each plate served as one replicate. For sorted subsets, roughly 200 ng of genomic DNA, equivalent to roughly 30,000 T cell genomes, went into each replicate PCR. Purified libraries were measured with a Qubit 3.0 fluorometer, size-checked on a Bioanalyzer 2100, and measured again with the KAPA Library Quantification kit. Each immunoSEQ 96-well plate was sequenced on its own single-read 150-cycle Illumina NextSeq 550 flow cell. In the authors' own workflow: Because only junctional sequences without quality scores were contained in the immunoSEQ output, filtering matching that applied to full-length reads could not be performed. To assign V/J genes and CDR3, sequences were annotated against IMGT germline references using PyIR, a Python wrapper for IgBLAST v1.9. Reads were removed for weak V/J assignments (E-value above 1e-6), missing CDR3, stop codons, out-of-frame junctions, or ambiguous translated residues. V3J clonotypes were defined as sequences sharing an identical inferred V gene, J gene, and CDR3 amino acid sequence. Percentage overlap between repertoires was computed as shared unique clonotypes divided by the size of the smaller repertoire. Three approaches were used to assess repertoire richness: RTK rarefaction, the Chao1 estimator, and Recon v2.1 estimates of unobserved clonotypes. Generation probabilities for all TCRbeta clonotypes obtained by the gDNA method from a few donors were computed using OLGA. TCRdb took this table from immuneACCESS and kept in-frame rearrangements with V and J called. Such tables lack part of the clones; where checked against another copy, unresolved V genes explain under half of the gap, and the rest is unexplained. V and J calls and clone size are given by that table; D and trimming were obtained from the DNA. For this sample there are about 2.1 million clones; about 94% appear just once. The ten most abundant clones make up approximately 1.6% of the sample.

The sample originates from a study of shared clonotypes between healthy human individuals (dated by TCRdb to 2020 to 2022). Study-wide context: The cohort included a few men and a couple of women between 18 and 49 years of age. For each donor, three plates each were used for CD4 naive and CD4 memory, two plates were used for CD8 naive, and one plate was used for CD8 memory. Blood TCR repertoires of 5 or 6 healthy adults were deeply sequenced to estimate repertoire size and the extent of clonotype sharing between individuals. Different laboratories and diverse techniques were used to prepare libraries and sequence TCR repertoires, to increase sequencing depth and limit assay-specific biases. Each donor's leukapheresis produced roughly between roughly 0.94 and 9.5 billion PBMCs.

Reading the germline V gene gives CDR1 SGHAT and CDR2 FQNNGV. The CDR3 contains 13 residues, cysteine and phenylalanine counted. CDR3 DNA is the only sequence kept; it has 39 bases, read in frame from the first base. Compared with germline, V lacks 3 bases and J lacks 7 bases; bases without a gene match: 3. Overall study outcomes, separate from this receptor: The small number of donors limited the genetic and exposure-history diversity represented. Across a few donors, approximately 5% of naive CD4, around 3.5% of naive CD8, about 2.3% of memory CD4, and over 0.35% of memory CD8 clonotypes were shared. Pairwise subsampling led to the expectation that sequencing depth would affect the degree of clonotype sharing among donors. Clonotypes shared by all four sorted-subset donors showed higher generation probabilities than non-shared clonotypes. Sampling was limited to blood, and TCR repertoires in tissue likely differ from TCR repertoires in blood. Even with the large sequencing depth, rarefaction of the sorted-subset datasets indicated that sequencing was incomplete. Estimated clonotype richness was generally larger for naive than for memory subsets.

Source material: naive CD8+ T cells from PBMCs. The intended sense of this specimen's cell subset or site label: CD45RA+CCR7+. The receptor's source is a man between 18 and 35 years old in good health. Some clones in this sample may be carry-over from other donors' samples. The chain couples TRBV11-2 to TRBJ1-2, with TRBD1 identical over 9 junction bases. This receptor carries the CDR3 CASSFGTGIGYTF. The sequenced DNA: TGTGCCAGCAGCTTCGGGACAGGGATTGGCTACACCTTC.